This T cell receptor (beta chain) originates from a study of neurological immune-mediated disorders. Study-wide results and caveats: It was HTLV-1-associated myelopathy that showed the most TCR clonal expansion, while multiple sclerosis showed the least, falling below healthy controls.

Unsorted libraries were generated from 2 million PBMCs. These cells had been stored in RNAlater at -80 C. The cDNA came from 5'RACE with 10-nucleotide random UMIs. MiXCR, run by TCRdb on the 5' RACE reads, gives a single entry per CDR3 protein. The sample gives around 28,000 distinct CDR3 sequences, less than 8.5% of which show up once; about 8.1% is in the top ten. This clonotype was found many times. Its antigen is unidentified. CDR3 length: 15 amino acids. V was trimmed by 6 bases and J by 0 bases, leaving 14 bases between them. Germline-derived CDR1 and CDR2 are DFQATT and SNEGSKA (reference sequence).

Sequenced: PBMCs. V is TRBV20-1 and J is TRBJ2-2; D possibly corresponds to TRBD1 (6 bases). The origin of this receptor is a woman aged 45-60 years in good health. The CDR3 loop is CSATGRAANTGELFF. CDR3 DNA sequence: TGCAGTGCCACAGGGCGAGCGGCGAACACCGGGGAGCTGTTTTTT.